The clone carrying this T cell receptor beta chain was detected ten times or more. Its target is not known. Serum thyroxine and TRAb, along with clinical symptoms, thyroid ultrasound and orbital computed tomography, were what diagnosis relied on. RNA transcripts yielded amplified TCR beta CDR3 regions. Scientists carried out first-round RT-PCR using HTBI primers and then a second-round multiplex PCR. TCRdb re-analysed the multiplex PCR reads in MiXCR, keeping a single row per CDR3 protein. This table has about 220,000 distinct CDR3 sequences, 20% to 25% appearing once. This sample was included in a study of Graves' ophthalmopathy and Graves' hyperthyroidism. Whole-study findings and limits: The model reached approximately 71% sensitivity and around 74% specificity for predicting ophthalmopathy progression.

Germline CDR1 reads SGHRS; CDR2 reads YFSETQ. Between the trimmed V and J ends, which lost 4 bases and 1 base, there was a span of 14 bases. This CDR3 has 15 residues. The sequencing input was peripheral blood. This TCR came from a woman aged 45 to 65 with Graves' ophthalmopathy. The rearrangement joins TRBV5-1 to TRBJ1-1; D ambiguous. CDR3 nucleotide sequence: TGCGCCAGCAGCCGCGACGGACGGCCGAACACTGAAGCTTTCTTT. Its protein is CASSRDGRPNTEAFF.